This is a list of T cell receptor beta chains from one sample in a study of T cell responses to AZD1222 COVID-19 vaccine. Sequencing was performed with immunoSEQ multiplex PCR; in TCRdb, only in-frame clones are kept and a portion is missing. The profile shows 100,000 to 150,000 clones, 89% of them singletons. This specimen consisted of peripheral blood, obtained on day 0 of AZD1222 vaccination. Every receptor here comes from an adult in good health. Both conserved end residues are part of each CDR3. D genes are given only for firm matches. Rows may omit the clone size; those that give it use once, few, many or a size class.

D gene,V gene,clone size,J gene,CDR3 DNA,CDR3 protein
-,TRBV5-1,-,TRBJ1-1,TGCGCCAGCAGCGAGCAGGAGAACACTGAAGCTTTCTTT,CASSEQENTEAFF
TRBD2,TRBV10-1,-,TRBJ2-1,TGCGCCAGCAGAGGACCCGGACTAGCTGAGCAGTTCTTC,CASRGPGLAEQFF
TRBD2,TRBV24-1,-,TRBJ2-1,TGTGCCACCAGTGACCCCTCGGGCGCGGGGGGTGCCTACAATGAGCAGTTCTTC,CATSDPSGAGGAYNEQFF
TRBD2,TRBV19,-,TRBJ2-1,TGTGCCAGTAGTATTGGCCTAGCGGGGGGGAGCTCCTACAATGAGCAGTTCTTC,CASSIGLAGGSSYNEQFF
TRBD1,TRBV6-1,-,TRBJ2-7,TGTGCCAGCAGTGAGAACAGGGGACCAGACTACGAGCAGTACTTC,CASSENRGPDYEQYF
-,TRBV28,-,TRBJ1-6,TGTGCCAGCGATTTGTTCGGGGGCGCTTCACCCCTCCACTTT,CASDLFGGASPLHF
-,TRBV6-1,-,TRBJ2-2,TGTGCCAGCAGTGAAACCGGGACAACTAACACCGGGGAGCTGTTTTTT,CASSETGTTNTGELFF
TRBD1,TRBV6-1,-,TRBJ1-2,TGTGCCAGCAGTGAAGTGTCACAGGGGGACTATGGCTACACCTTC,CASSEVSQGDYGYTF
-,TRBV7-2,-,TRBJ2-6,TGTGCCAGCAGCGGATTCGGGGATTCTGGGGCCAACGTCCTGACTTTC,CASSGFGDSGANVLTF
-,TRBV11-3,-,TRBJ2-3,TGTGCCAGCAGCTCCGGAGGACCAGGAACAGATACGCAGTATTTT,CASSSGGPGTDTQYF
-,TRBV15,medium-sized,TRBJ2-3,TGTGCCACCAGCAGAGATCATGTAGATACGCAGTATTTT,CATSRDHVDTQYF
-,TRBV7-9,-,TRBJ2-3,TGTGCCAGCAGCTTAGGCCTCCCAGGTCAAGATACGCAGTATTTT,CASSLGLPGQDTQYF
-,TRBV29-1,once,TRBJ2-5,TGCAGCGTTGAAGTTGGGGGGACAGAGACCCAGTACTTC,CSVEVGGTETQYF
-,TRBV6-6,few,TRBJ1-1,TGTGCCAGCGCTTTACTTGAAGCTTTCTTT,CASALLEAFF
-,TRBV7-2,once,TRBJ2-7,TGTGCCAGCAGTACCCGCCCAGGAGGGGGGGAGCAGTACTTC,CASSTRPGGGEQYF
-,TRBV19,-,TRBJ1-5,TGTGCCAGCCTCGGGGGTCGGGTGGAGCCCCAGCATTTT,CASLGGRVEPQHF
-,TRBV5-1,-,TRBJ1-1,TGCGCCAGCAGCCAAAACACAGGGCAGGGCACTGAAGCTTTCTTT,CASSQNTGQGTEAFF
-,TRBV28,-,TRBJ2-1,TGTGCCAGCAGCCCCGGGACTGCTTACAATGAGCAGTTCTTC,CASSPGTAYNEQFF
-,TRBV28,-,TRBJ2-6,TGTGCCAGCCTAGACTCTGGGGCCAACGTCCTGACTTTC,CASLDSGANVLTF
TRBD2,TRBV5-1,once,TRBJ2-7,TGCGCCAGCAGCTTGGCCGCTAGCGGGGCCTACGAGCAGTACTTC,CASSLAASGAYEQYF
-,TRBV19,-,TRBJ1-2,TGTGCCAGTAGTCCCTTGGACAGCTATGGCTACACCTTC,CASSPLDSYGYTF
-,TRBV14,once,TRBJ1-3,TGTGCCAGCAGCCTCATAGGGCGGGACACCATATATTTT,CASSLIGRDTIYF
TRBD2,TRBV19,once,TRBJ2-2,TGTGCTTCCACCGGCGGGAGGGTGAACACCGGGGAGCTGTTTTTT,CASTGGRVNTGELFF
-,TRBV7-6,-,TRBJ2-1,TGTGCCAGCAGCTTAGCCCCGGACAGCTCCTACAATGAGCAGTTCTTC,CASSLAPDSSYNEQFF
-,TRBV30,-,TRBJ2-7,TGTGCCTGGGCTAGAGGTGATGAGCAGTACTTC,CAWARGDEQYF
-,TRBV6-5,-,TRBJ1-4,TGTGCCAGCAGTCCCGGCGGGGAAACTAATGAAAAACTGTTTTTT,CASSPGGETNEKLFF
TRBD1,TRBV27,few,TRBJ2-6,TGTGCCAGCAGTAAACAGACAGGGCTGGCTGGGGCCAACGTCCTGACTTTC,CASSKQTGLAGANVLTF
TRBD1,TRBV28,-,TRBJ2-7,TGTGCCAGCACCCAGGGGGTTTACGAGCAGTACTTC,CASTQGVYEQYF
-,TRBV28,-,TRBJ1-1,TGTGCCAGTACCTTTGGGTCAGTGGCTGAAGCTTTCTTT,CASTFGSVAEAFF
-,TRBV5-8,-,TRBJ2-5,TGTGCCAGCAGCTTATCGTCTGGGGGAGGGACCCAGTACTTC,CASSLSSGGGTQYF
TRBD1,TRBV4-3,-,TRBJ2-1,TGCGCCAGCAGCCAAACCCCCGGGACAGGGTCCCATGAGCAGTTCTTC,CASSQTPGTGSHEQFF
TRBD1,TRBV28,-,TRBJ1-1,TGTGCCAGCATCCCAGGGGGCCTGACTGAAGCTTTCTTT,CASIPGGLTEAFF
TRBD1,TRBV19,-,TRBJ1-2,TGTGCCAGCCGGCCGGGACAGGAGTTCTATGGCTACACCTTC,CASRPGQEFYGYTF
-,TRBV27,-,TRBJ2-5,TGTGCCAGCAGTTCCCACCCCCGGGGGGCGCAGGAGACCCAGTACTTC,CASSSHPRGAQETQYF
TRBD1,TRBV24-1,-,TRBJ1-4,TGTGCCACCAGTGAACCTCCGGGACAGGGGAATGAAAAACTGTTTTTT,CATSEPPGQGNEKLFF
-,TRBV9,-,TRBJ2-7,TGTGCCAGCAGCCCGACCCACTTTTACTACGAGCAGTACTTC,CASSPTHFYYEQYF
-,TRBV29-1,-,TRBJ1-1,TGCAGCGTAACAGTTTTGGGGGCAGCTGAAGCTTTCTTT,CSVTVLGAAEAFF
-,TRBV6-2/TRBV6-3,once,TRBJ2-7,TGTGCCAGCAGTTACCCCTTTGCTAGGACGATATTTTACGAGCAGTACTTC,CASSYPFARTIFYEQYF
-,TRBV6-2/TRBV6-3,-,TRBJ2-5,TGTGCCAGCAGTTACGGGGGTGTTGCGGCGGAGACCCAGTACTTC,CASSYGGVAAETQYF
-,TRBV14,-,TRBJ2-3,TGTGCCAGCAGGGGGGCCTTTGTACATACGCAGTATTTT,CASRGAFVHTQYF
-,TRBV4-3,once,TRBJ1-2,TGCGCCAGCAGCCAAGACAGGGGAAGCGGCTACACCTTC,CASSQDRGSGYTF
-,TRBV30,-,TRBJ2-5,TGTGCCTGGAGCCCCCCGGGCGAGACCCAGTACTTC,CAWSPPGETQYF
-,TRBV9,-,TRBJ1-5,TGTGCCAGCAGCGTAACTGGGGGAAGCAATCAGCCCCAGCATTTT,CASSVTGGSNQPQHF
TRBD2,TRBV7-9,-,TRBJ2-1,TGTGCCAGCAGCCTCCTGGGAGGGGCAGGGAGCTCCTACAATGAGCAGTTCTTC,CASSLLGGAGSSYNEQFF
TRBD1,TRBV29-1,-,TRBJ1-2,TGCAGCGTGAAGGGACAGGGGGCGGGTGGCTACACCTTC,CSVKGQGAGGYTF
-,TRBV6-4,-,TRBJ2-4,TGTGCCAGCAGATCGTCCCAGTACTTC,CASRSSQYF
TRBD2,TRBV28,-,TRBJ2-3,TGTGCCAGCAGTGAGACTAGCGGGGATACGCAGTATTTT,CASSETSGDTQYF